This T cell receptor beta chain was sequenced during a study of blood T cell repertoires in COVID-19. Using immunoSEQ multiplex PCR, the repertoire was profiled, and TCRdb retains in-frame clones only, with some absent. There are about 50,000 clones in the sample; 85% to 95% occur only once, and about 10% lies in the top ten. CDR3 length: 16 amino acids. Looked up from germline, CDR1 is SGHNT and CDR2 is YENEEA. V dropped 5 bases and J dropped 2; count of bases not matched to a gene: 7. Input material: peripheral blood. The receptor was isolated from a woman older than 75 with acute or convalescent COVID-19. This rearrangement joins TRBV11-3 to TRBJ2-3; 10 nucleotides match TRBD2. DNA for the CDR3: TGTGCCAGCAGCAAAACTAGCGGGGTGAACACAGATACGCAGTATTTT. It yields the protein CASSKTSGVNTDTQYF. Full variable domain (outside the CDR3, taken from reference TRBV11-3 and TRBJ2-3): EAGVVQSPRYKIIEKKQPVAFWCNPISGHNTLYWYLQNLGQGPELLIRYENEEAVDDSQLPKDRFSAERLKGVDSTLKIQPAELGDSAVYLCASSKTSGVNTDTQYFGPGTRLTVL.